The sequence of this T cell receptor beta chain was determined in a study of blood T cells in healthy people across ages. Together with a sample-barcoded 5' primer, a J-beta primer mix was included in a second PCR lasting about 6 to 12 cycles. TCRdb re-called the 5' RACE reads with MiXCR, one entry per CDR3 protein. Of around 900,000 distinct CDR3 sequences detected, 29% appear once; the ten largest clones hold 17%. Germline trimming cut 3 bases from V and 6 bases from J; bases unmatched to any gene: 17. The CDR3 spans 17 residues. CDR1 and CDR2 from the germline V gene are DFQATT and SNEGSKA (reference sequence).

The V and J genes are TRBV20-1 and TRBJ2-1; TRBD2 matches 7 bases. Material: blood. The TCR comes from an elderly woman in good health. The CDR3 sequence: CSARAITGLSIGNEQFF. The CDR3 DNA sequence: TGCAGTGCTAGGGCCATTACGGGACTATCTATTGGCAATGAGCAGTTCTTC.